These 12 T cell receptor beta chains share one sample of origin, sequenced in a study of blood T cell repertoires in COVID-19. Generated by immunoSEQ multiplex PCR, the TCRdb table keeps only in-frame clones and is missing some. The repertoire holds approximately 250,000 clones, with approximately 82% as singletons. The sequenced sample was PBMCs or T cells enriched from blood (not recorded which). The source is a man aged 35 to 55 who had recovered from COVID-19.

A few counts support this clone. The CDR3 region is CASREEGTSYEQYF. CDR3 in DNA: TGTGCCAGTAGAGAAGAGGGGACATCCTACGAGCAGTACTTC. This chain connects TRBV19 to TRBJ2-7; D possibly corresponds to TRBD1 (6 bases). Looked up from germline, CDR1 is LNHDA and CDR2 is SQIVND (reference sequence). This CDR3 is built from 14 residues. Between the trimmed V and J ends, which lost 6 bases and 1 base, there was a span of 13 bases.

The DNA of the CDR3 is TGCAGCGTTGAAGATCGGGGGGGTAGGGATGGCTACACCTTC. It yields the protein CSVEDRGGRDGYTF. The chain carries TRBV29-1 and TRBJ1-2, with D possibly matching TRBD1 (5 bases). The CDR3 totals 14 residues. The ends were cut back, 0 bases at V and 6 bases at J, with 14 bases in the middle. Germline CDR1 SQVTM, CDR2 ANQGSEA.

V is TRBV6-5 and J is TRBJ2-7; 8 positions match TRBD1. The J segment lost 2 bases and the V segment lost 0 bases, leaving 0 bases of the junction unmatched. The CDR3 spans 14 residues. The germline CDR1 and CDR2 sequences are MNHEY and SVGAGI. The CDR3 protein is CASSYSRGPYEQYF. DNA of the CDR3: TGTGCCAGCAGTTACTCCAGGGGGCCCTACGAGCAGTACTTC.

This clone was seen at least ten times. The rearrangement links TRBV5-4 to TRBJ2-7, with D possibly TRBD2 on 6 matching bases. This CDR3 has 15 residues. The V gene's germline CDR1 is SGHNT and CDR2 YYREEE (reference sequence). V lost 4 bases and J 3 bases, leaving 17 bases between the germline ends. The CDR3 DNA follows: TGTGCCAGCAGCGGCGGGACCCGAGGGGTCTACGAGCAGTACTTC. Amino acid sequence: CASSGGTRGVYEQYF.

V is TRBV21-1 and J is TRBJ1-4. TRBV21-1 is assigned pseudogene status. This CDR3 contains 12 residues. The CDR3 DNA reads TGTGCCAACTACTGCGGGGTTGGAAAACTGTTTTTT. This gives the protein CANYCGVGKLFF.

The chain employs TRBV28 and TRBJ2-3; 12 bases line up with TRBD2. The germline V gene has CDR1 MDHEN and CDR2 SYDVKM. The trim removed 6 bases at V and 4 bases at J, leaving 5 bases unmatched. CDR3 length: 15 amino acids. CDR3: CASRVTSGRPDTQYF. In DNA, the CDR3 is TGTGCCAGCAGAGTAACTAGCGGGAGGCCAGATACGCAGTATTTT.

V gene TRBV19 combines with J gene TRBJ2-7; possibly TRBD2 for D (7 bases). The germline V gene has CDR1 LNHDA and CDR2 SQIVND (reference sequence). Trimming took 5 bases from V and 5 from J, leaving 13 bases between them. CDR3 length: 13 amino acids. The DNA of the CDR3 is TGTGCCAGTAGTGGCGTAGGGGGGGACGAGCAGTACTTC. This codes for CASSGVGGDEQYF.

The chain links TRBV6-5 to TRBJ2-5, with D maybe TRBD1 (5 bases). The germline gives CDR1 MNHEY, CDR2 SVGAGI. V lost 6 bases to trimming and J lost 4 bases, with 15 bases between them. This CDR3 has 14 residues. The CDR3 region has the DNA TGTGCCAGCAGGGGGCAAGGGATCATAGAGACCCAGTACTTC. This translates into CASRGQGIIETQYF.

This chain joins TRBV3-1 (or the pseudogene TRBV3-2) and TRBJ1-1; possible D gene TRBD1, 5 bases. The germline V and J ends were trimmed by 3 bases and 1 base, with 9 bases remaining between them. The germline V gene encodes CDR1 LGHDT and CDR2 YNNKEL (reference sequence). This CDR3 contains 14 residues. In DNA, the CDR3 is TGTGCCAGCAGCCAGGGGGGGGAGAACACTGAAGCTTTCTTT. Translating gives CASSQGGENTEAFF.

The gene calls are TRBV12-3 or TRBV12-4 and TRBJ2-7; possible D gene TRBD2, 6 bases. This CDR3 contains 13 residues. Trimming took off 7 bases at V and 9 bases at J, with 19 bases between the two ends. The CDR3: CASIRDSFTGQYF. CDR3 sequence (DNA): TGTGCCAGCATCCGGGACTCTTTTACCGGGCAGTACTTC.

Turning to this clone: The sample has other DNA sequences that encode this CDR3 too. In nucleotides, the CDR3 is TGCGCCAGCAGCTCACAGGGCTACGAGCAGTACTTC. Amino acids: CASSSQGYEQYF. The chain uses TRBV5-1 and TRBJ2-7, with D perhaps TRBD1 (6 bases). The V gene's germline CDR1 is SGHRS and CDR2 YFSETQ. The CDR3 runs to 12 residues. Trimming took off 3 bases at V and 3 bases at J, with 7 bases between the two ends.

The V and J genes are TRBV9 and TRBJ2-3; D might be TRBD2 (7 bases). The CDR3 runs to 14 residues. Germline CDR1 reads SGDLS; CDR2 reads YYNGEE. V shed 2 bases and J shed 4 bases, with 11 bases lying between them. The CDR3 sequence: CASSVGGAADTQYF. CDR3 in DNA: TGTGCCAGCAGCGTGGGGGGGGCCGCAGATACGCAGTATTTT.